Described below is a single T cell receptor beta chain sequence and its context. Its matching antigen is unknown. A much more abundant neighbour one base away suggests this may be a read error. CDR1 and CDR2 (germline): SQVTM, ANQGSEA. The CDR3 consists of 9 residues. V dropped 7 bases and J dropped 12 bases, with 12 bases sitting between them. The sample is drawn from a study of tumor and adjacent non-tumor tissue in lung cancer. Study information: The cohort had 12 adenocarcinoma, a couple of squamous cell and 1 small cell patients. Stage I to III disease affected 10 men and roughly five women aged roughly 30 to 76.

RNA was extracted from bulk tissue without any cell sorting. General observations from the study: Tumor tissue had significantly higher TCR diversity than normal lung. Tumor TCR diversity, when higher, was linked to shorter survival.

The library came from three nested PCR rounds adapted from ARM-PCR protocols. TCRdb re-derived calls from the multiplex PCR reads in MiXCR, one entry per CDR3 protein. The table lists about 200,000 distinct CDR3 sequences, 71% of them singletons, with approximately 26% in the top ten. The rearrangement joins TRBV29-1 to TRBJ1-2; D ambiguous. This clonotype was sampled from a man in his 60s with non-small cell lung cancer. Sequenced material: lung tumor tissue. The CDR3 spells CSALEGHTF. CDR3 DNA: TGCAGCGCCTTAGAAGGCCACACCTTC.